This paragraph reports one T cell receptor (beta chain). Its antigen is not known. CDR1 is ENHRY, CDR2 SYGVKD, per germline. The V end was cut by 6 bases, the J end by 0 bases, with 8 bases between. The CDR3 is 14 amino acids. The entry originates in a study of T-cell reconstitution after alpha-beta-depleted transplantation in children. Whole-study findings and limits: Day-60 TCRbeta diversity that was high in some patients was derived from surviving recipient T cells and thymic progenitors. It was newly produced T cells that mostly accounted for T-cell counts and diversity one year after transplant. Several hundred expanded graft clones reportedly supplied alpha-beta T cells about two months after transplant.

Unique molecular identifiers were incorporated when the TCRbeta library was constructed. In TCRdb, the PCR reads were re-called with MiXCR into one record per CDR3 protein. The data contain around 100,000 distinct CDR3 sequences, 10% of them singletons. This specimen consisted of PBMCs, obtained before TCRalphabeta/CD19-depleted stem cell transplant. The chain joins TRBV10-3 to TRBJ2-2, with a weak D call TRBD2 (6 bases). This TCR came from a boy aged 2 to 10 with acute lymphoblastic leukemia, due to receive a stem cell transplant. The CDR3 region has the DNA TGTGCCATCAGCGGGAGACCGAACACCGGGGAGCTGTTTTTT. Its protein product is CAISGRPNTGELFF.